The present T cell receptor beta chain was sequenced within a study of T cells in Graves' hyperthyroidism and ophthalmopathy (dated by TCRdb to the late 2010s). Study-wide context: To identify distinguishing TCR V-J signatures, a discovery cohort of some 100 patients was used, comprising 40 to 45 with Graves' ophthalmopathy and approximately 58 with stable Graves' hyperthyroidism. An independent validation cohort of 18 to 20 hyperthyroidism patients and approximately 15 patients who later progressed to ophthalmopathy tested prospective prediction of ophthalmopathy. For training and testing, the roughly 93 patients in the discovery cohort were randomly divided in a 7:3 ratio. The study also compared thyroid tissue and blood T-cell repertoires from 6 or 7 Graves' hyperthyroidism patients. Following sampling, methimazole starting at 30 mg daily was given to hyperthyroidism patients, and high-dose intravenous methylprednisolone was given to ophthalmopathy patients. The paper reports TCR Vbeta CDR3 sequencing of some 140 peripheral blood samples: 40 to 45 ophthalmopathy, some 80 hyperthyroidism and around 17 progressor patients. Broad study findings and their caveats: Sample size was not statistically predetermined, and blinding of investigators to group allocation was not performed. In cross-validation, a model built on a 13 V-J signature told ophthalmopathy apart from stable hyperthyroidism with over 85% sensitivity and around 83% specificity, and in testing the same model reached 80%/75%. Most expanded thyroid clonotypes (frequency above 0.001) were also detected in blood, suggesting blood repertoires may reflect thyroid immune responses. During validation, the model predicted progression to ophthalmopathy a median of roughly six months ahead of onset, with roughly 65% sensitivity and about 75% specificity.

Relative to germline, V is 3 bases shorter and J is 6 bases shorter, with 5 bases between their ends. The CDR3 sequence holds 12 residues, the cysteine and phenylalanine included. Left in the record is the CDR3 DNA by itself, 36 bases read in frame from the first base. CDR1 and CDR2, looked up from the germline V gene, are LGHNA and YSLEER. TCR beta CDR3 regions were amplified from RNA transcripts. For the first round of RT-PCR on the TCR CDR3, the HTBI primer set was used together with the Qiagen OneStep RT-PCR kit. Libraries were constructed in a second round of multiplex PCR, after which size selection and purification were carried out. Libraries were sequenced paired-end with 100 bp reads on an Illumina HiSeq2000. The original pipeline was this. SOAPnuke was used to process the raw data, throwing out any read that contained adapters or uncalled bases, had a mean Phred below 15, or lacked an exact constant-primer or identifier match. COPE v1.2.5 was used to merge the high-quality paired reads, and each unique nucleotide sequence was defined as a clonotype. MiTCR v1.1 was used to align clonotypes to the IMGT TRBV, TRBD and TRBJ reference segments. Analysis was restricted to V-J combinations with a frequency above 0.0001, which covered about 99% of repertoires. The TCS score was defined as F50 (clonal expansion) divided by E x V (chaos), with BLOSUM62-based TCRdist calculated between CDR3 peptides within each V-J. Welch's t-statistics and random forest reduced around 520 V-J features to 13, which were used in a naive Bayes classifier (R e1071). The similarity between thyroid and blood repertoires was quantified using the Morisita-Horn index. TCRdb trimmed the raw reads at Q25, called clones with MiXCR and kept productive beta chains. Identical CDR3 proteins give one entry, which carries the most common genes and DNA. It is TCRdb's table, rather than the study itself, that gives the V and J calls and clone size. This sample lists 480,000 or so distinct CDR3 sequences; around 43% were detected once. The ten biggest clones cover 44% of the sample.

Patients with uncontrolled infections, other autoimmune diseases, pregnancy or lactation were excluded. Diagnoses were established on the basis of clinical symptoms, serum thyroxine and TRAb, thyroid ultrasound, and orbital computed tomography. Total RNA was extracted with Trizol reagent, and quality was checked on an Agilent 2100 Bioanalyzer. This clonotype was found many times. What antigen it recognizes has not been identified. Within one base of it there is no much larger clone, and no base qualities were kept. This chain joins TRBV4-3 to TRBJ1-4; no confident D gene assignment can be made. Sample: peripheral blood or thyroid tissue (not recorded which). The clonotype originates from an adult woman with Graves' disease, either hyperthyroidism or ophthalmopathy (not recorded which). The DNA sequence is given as TGCGCCAGCAGCCACAATGATGAAAAACTGTTTTTT. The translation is CASSHNDEKLFF.